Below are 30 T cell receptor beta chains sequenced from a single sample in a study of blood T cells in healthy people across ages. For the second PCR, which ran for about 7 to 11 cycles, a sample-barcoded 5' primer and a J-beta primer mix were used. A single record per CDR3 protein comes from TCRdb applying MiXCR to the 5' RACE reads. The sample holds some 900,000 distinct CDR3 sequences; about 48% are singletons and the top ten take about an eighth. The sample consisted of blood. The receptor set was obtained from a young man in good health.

In DNA, the CDR3 is TGTGCCAGCAGCTTAGCGATGGGACAGAACTATGGCTACACCTTC. Translated: CASSLAMGQNYGYTF. This sequence joins TRBV7-9 and TRBJ1-2; 7 bases fit TRBD1. In germline, CDR1 is SEHNR, CDR2 FQNEAQ (reference sequence). With 0 bases clipped from V and 2 bases from J, the junction kept 3 bases outside the gene matches. The CDR3 has 15 amino acids. Filled out from reference TRBV7-9 and TRBJ1-2, the complete variable domain reads DTGVSQNPRHKITKRGQNVTFRCDPISEHNRLYWYRQTLGQGPEFLTYFQNEAQLEKSRLLSDRFSAERPKGSFSTLEIQRTEQGDSAMYLCASSLAMGQNYGYTFGSGTRLTVV.

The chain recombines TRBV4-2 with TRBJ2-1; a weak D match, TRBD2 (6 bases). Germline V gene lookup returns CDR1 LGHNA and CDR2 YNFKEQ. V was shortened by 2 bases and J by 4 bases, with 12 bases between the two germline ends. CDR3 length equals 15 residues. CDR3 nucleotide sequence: TGTGCCAGCAGCCAAAGTCATAGCGGATACAATGAGCAGTTCTTC. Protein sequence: CASSQSHSGYNEQFF.

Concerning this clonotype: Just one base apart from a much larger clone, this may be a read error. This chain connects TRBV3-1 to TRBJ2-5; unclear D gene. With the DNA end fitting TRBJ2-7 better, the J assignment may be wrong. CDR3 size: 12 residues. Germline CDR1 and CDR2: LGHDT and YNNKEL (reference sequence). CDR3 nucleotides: TGTGACAGCAGCCAAGTGAAGAACGAGCAGTACTTC. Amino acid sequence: CDSSQVKNEQYF.

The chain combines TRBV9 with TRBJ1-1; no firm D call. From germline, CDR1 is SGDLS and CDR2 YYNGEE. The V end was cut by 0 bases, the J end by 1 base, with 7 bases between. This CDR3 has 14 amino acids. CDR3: CASSVDPENTEAFF. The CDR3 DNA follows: TGTGCCAGCAGCGTAGACCCAGAGAACACTGAAGCTTTCTTT.

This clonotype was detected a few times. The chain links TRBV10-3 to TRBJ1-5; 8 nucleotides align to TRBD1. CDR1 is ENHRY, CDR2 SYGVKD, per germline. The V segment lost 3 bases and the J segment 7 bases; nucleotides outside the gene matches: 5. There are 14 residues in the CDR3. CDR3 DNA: TGTGCCATCAGTGACCCAGACAGGGGCCAGCCCCAGCATTTT. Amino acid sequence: CAISDPDRGQPQHF.

The CDR3 nucleotides are TGTGCCAGCAGTTACCGATTAACGGGGGCGCTGACTGAAGCTTTCTTT. Its protein is CASSYRLTGALTEAFF. The chain uses TRBV6-2 or TRBV6-3 and TRBJ1-1, with TRBD1 as a possible D gene (6 bases). The CDR3 consists of 16 residues. V was cut by 2 bases and J by 5 bases, with 18 bases left in between. Germline lookup yields CDR1 MNHEY and CDR2 SVGEGT.

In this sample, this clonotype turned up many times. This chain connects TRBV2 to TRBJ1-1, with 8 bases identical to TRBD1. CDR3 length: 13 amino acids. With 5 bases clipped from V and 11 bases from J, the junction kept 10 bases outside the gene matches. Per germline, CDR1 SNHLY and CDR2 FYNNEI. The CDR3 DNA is TGTGCCAGCAGTCGGGAAAGACAGGGGAGGGCTTTCTTT. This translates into CASSRERQGRAFF.

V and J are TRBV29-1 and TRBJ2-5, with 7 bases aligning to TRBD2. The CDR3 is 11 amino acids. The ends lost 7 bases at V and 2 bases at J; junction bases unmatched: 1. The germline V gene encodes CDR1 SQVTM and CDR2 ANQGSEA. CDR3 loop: CSGGGQETQYF. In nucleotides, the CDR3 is TGCAGCGGGGGGGGACAAGAGACCCAGTACTTC.

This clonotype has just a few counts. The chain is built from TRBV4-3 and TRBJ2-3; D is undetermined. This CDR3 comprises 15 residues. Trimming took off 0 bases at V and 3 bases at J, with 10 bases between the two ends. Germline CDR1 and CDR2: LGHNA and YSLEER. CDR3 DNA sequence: TGCGCCAGCAGCCAAGACTACATATTAACAGATACGCAGTATTTT. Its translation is CASSQDYILTDTQYF.

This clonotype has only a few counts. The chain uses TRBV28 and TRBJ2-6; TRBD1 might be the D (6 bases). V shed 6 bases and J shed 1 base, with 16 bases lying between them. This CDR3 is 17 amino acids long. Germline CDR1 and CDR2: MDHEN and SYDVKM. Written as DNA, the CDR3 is TGTGCCAGCAGGTCTGGACAGCCTTCTTCTGGGGCCAACGTCCTGACTTTC. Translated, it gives CASRSGQPSSGANVLTF.

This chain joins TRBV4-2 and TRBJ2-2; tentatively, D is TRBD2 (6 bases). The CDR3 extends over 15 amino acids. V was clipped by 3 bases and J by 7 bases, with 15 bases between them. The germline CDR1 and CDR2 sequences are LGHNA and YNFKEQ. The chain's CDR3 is CASSQGLRRGGELFF. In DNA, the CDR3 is TGTGCCAGCAGCCAGGGACTCCGGAGGGGCGGGGAGCTGTTTTTT.

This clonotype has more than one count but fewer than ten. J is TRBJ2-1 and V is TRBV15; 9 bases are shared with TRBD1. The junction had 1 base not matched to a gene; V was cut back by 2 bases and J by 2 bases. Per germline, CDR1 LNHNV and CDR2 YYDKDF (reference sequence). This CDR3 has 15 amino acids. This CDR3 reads CATSRWDRAYNEQFF. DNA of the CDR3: TGTGCCACCAGCAGATGGGACAGGGCCTACAATGAGCAGTTCTTC.

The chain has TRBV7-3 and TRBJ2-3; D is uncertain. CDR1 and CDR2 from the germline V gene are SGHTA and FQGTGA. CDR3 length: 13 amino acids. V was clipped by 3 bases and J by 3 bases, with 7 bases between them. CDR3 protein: CASSFRKTDTQYF. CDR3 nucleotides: TGTGCCAGCAGCTTCCGCAAAACAGATACGCAGTATTTT.

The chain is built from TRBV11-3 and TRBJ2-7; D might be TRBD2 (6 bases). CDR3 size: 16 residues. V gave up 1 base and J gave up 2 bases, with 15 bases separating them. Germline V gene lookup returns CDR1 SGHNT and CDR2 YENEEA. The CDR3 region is CASSLAGRAGTYEQYF. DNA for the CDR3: TGTGCCAGCAGCTTAGCGGGACGAGCGGGTACCTACGAGCAGTACTTC.

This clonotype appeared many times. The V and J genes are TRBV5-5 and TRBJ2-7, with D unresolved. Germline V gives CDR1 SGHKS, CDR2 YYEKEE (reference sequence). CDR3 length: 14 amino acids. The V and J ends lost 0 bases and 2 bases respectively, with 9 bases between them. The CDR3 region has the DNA TGTGCCAGCAGCTTGGCCGGATCCCCCTACGAGCAGTACTTC. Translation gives CASSLAGSPYEQYF.

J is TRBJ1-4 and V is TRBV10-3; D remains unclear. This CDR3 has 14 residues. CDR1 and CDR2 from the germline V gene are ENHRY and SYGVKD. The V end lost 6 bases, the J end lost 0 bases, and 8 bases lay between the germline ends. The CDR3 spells CAIRREATNEKLFF. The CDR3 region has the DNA TGTGCCATCAGGCGAGAAGCAACTAATGAAAAACTGTTTTTT.

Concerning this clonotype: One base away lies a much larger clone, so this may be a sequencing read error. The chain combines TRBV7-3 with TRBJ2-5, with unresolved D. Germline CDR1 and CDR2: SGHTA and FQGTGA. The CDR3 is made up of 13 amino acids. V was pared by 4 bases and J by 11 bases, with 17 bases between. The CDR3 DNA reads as TGTGCCAGCAGCTCCCAACCTGGCAATGAGCAGTACTTC. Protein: CASSSQPGNEQYF. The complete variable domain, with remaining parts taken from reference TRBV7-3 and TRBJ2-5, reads GAGVSQTPSNKVTEKGKYVELRCDPISGHTALYWYRQSLGQGPEFLIYFQGTGAADDSGLPNDRFFAVRPEGSVSTLKIQRTERGDSAVYLCASSSQPGNEQYFGPGTRLLVL.

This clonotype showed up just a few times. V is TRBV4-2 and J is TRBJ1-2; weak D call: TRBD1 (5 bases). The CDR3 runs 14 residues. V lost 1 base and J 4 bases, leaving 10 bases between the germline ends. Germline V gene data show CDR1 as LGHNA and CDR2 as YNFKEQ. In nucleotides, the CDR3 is TGTGCCAGCAGCCAAGCCGGGACTGCCTATGGCTACACCTTC. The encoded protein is CASSQAGTAYGYTF.

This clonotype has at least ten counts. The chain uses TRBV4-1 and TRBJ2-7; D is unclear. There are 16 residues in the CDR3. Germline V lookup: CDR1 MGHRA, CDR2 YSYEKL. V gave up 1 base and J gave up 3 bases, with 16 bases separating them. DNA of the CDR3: TGCGCCAGCAGCCAAGCCCCCCAGATTGAGATCTACGAGCAGTACTTC. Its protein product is CASSQAPQIEIYEQYF.

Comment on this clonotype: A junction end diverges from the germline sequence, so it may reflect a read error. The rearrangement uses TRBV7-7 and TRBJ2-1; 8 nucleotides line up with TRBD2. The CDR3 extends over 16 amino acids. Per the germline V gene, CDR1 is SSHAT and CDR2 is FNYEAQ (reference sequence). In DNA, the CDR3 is TGTGCTAGCAGCTTGGGGAGCGGGGGACCCCACAATGAGCAGTTCTTC. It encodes CASSLGSGGPHNEQFF. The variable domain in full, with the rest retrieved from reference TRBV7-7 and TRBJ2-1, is GAGVSQSPRYKVTKRGQDVTLRCDPISSHATLYWYQQALGQGPEFLTYFNYEAQPDKSGLPSDRFSAERPEGSISTLTIQRTEQRDSAMYRCASSLGSGGPHNEQFFGPGTRLTVL.

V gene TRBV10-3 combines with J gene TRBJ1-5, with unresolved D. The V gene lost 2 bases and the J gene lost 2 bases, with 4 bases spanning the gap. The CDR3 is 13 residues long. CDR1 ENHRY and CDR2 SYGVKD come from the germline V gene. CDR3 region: CAISEIGNQPQHF. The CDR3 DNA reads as TGTGCCATCAGTGAGATCGGCAATCAGCCCCAGCATTTT.

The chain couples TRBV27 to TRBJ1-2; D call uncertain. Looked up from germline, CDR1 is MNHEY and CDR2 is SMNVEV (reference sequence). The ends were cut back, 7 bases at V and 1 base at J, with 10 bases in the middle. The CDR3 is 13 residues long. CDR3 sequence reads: CASTGMGNYGYTF. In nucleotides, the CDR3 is TGTGCCAGCACGGGGATGGGTAACTATGGCTACACCTTC.

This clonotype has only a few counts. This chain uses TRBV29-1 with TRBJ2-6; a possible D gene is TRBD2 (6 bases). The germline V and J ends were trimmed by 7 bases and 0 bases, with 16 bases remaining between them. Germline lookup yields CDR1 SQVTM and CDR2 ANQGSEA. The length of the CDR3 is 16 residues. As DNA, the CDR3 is TGCAGCGGTATAGCGGTTGACCCCTCTGGGGCCAACGTCCTGACTTTC. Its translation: CSGIAVDPSGANVLTF. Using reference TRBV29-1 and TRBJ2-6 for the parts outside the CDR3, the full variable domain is SAVISQKPSRDICQRGTSLTIQCQVDSQVTMMFWYRQQPGQSLTLIATANQGSEATYESGFVIDKFPISRPNLTFSTLTVSNMSPEDSSIYLCSGIAVDPSGANVLTFGAGSRLTVL.

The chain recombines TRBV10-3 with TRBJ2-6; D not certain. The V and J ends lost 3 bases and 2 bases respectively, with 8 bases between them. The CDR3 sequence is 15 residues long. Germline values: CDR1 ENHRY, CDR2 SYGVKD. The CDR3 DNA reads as TGTGCCATCAGTGATTCAGGAACTGGGGCCAACGTCCTGACTTTC. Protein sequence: CAISDSGTGANVLTF.

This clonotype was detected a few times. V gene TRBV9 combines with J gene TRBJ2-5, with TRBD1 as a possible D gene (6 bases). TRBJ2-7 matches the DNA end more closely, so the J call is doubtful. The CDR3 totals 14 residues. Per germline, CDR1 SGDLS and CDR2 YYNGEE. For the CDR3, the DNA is TGTGCCAGCAGCAGGGGACAAACCTACGACGAGCAGTACTTC. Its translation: CASSRGQTYDEQYF.

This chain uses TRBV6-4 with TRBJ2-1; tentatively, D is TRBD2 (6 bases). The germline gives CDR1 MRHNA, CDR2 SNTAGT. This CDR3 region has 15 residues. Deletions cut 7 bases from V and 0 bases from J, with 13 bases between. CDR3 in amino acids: CASTGRGGSYNEQFF. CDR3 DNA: TGTGCCAGCACCGGACGGGGAGGCTCCTACAATGAGCAGTTCTTC.

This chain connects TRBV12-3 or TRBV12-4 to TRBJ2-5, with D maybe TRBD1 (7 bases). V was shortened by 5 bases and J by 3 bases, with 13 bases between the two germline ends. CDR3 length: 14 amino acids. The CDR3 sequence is CASSEEGAEETQYF. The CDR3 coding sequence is TGTGCCAGCAGTGAGGAGGGGGCCGAAGAGACCCAGTACTTC.

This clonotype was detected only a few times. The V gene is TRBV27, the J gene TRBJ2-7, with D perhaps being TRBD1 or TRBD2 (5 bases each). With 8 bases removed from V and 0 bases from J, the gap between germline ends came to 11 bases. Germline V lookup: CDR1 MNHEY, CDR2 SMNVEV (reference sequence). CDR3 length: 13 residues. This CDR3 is CASRDVSSYEQYF. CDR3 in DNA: TGTGCCAGCCGGGACGTAAGCTCCTACGAGCAGTACTTC.

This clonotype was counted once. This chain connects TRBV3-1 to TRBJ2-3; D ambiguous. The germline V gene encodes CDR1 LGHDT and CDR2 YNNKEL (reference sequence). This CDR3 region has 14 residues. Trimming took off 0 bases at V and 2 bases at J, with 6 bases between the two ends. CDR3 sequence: CASSQEGYTDTQYF. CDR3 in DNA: TGTGCCAGCAGCCAAGAAGGGTACACAGATACGCAGTATTTT.

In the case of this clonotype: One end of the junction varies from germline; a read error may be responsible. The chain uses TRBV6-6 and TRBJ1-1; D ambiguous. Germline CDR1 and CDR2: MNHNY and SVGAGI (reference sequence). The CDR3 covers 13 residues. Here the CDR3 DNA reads TGTGCCGGCAGTCGCGTTGGGAACACTGAAGCTTTCTTT. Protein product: CAGSRVGNTEAFF.